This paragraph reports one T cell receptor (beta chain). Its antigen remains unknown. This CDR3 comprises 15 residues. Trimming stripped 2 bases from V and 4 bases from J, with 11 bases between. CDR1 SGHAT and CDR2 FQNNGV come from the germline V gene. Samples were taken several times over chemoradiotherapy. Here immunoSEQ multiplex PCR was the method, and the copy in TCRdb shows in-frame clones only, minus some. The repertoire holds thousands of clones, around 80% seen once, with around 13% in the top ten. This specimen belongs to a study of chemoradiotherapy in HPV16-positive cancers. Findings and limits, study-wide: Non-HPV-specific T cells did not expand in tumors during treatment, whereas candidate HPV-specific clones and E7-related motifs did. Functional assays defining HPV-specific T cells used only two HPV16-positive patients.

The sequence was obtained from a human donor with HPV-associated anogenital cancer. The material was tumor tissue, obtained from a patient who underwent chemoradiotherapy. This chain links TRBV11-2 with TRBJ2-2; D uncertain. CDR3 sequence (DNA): TGTGCCAGCAGCTTAATGTCACCCTCCACCGGGGAGCTGTTTTTT. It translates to CASSLMSPSTGELFF.